This T cell receptor (beta chain) was documented in a study of T cells in narcolepsy (dated by TCRdb to the late 2010s). Regarding the study in general: Patients with narcolepsy type 1 or type 2 (NT1, NT2) and healthy control donors were enrolled in the study. The study sought autoreactive T cells targeting hypocretin neuron self-antigens (hypocretin, TRIB2) in narcolepsy patients, using TCR Vbeta sequencing to track clonotypes in blood and CSF. What the authors observed across the whole study: Numbers of sequenced blood memory CD4+ clonotypes were comparable, averaging around 40,000 in patients and about 30,000 in controls. No sequences matching autoreactive T cell clones were contained in some blood memory CD4+ repertoires from patients and controls. According to the report, autoreactive clonotypes were detected serially in the blood of the same patients and of different patients, but not in healthy controls. Plots that compared CSF and blood CD4+ T cell clonotypes from the same patient highlighted HCRT-specific and TRIB2-specific autoreactive clonotypes.

The junction carries 15 bases between V and J, which are trimmed by 0 bases and 10 bases respectively. Counted from cysteine to phenylalanine, this CDR3 has 14 amino acids. Only CDR3 DNA remains: 42 bases, in frame from the first base. CDR1 ENHRY and CDR2 SYGVKD were looked up in the germline V gene. As concerns this clone: This clone's antigen is unknown. No per-base quality is available; no much larger clone lies one base away.

For TCR Vbeta sequencing, memory CD4+ T cells were sorted ex vivo from the peripheral blood of both healthy controls and narcolepsy patients. The library was generated by the immunoSEQ multiplex PCR assay. The table comes from immuneACCESS by way of TCRdb, which keeps in-frame sequences with V and J called. Part of the clones is missing from these tables; in studies checked, under half for an unresolved V gene and the rest for unknown reasons. The sample records 30,000 to 45,000 clones, approximately 86% of which are singletons. 1.5% to 2% of the sample comes from the top ten. The sample consisted of CD45RA- memory CD4+ T cells from PBMCs. Per the publication, the cell subset or site label means: memory T cells sorted ex vivo from peripheral blood. The chain is encoded by TRBV10-3 joined to TRBJ1-2; TRBD1 is perhaps the D gene, given 5 matching bases. The receptor was derived from a human donor with narcolepsy. The CDR3 here reads CAISESQSGYVYTF. The DNA sequence is given as TGTGCCATCAGTGAGTCACAGTCAGGGTACGTCTACACCTTC.